This TCR beta chain was identified in a study of blood T cell repertoires in COVID-19. Study-wide background: Sources were T cells, B-cell-depleted T cells, or PBMCs; the material itself was cDNA or gDNA.

Data came from immunoSEQ multiplex PCR; TCRdb stores just in-frame clones and leaves some out. Among fewer than 300,000 clones listed, 88% were seen once. Germline-derived CDR1 and CDR2 are SQVTM and ANQGSEA. Germline trimming cut 7 bases from V and 6 bases from J; bases unmatched to any gene: 8. This CDR3 region has 12 residues. This TCR was recovered from a woman aged 30 to 39 with acute or convalescent COVID-19. The chain uses TRBV29-1 and TRBJ2-7; 8 bases match TRBD1. The specimen sequenced was peripheral blood. The DNA of the CDR3 is TGCAGCGCCAGACGACAGGGGACCGAGCAGTACTTC. It translates to CSARRQGTEQYF.